Each of the 4 T cell receptor beta chains below was sequenced from the same sample in a study of blood T cell repertoires in COVID-19 (dated by TCRdb to 2019 to 2021). Libraries were constructed by the immunoSEQ multiplex PCR assay. Sourced from immuneACCESS, this table was stored by TCRdb with only in-frame sequences that have V and J called. A share of the clones is absent; for the studies checked, an unresolved V gene accounts for under half, and the remainder has no known explanation. Here the sample has around 100,000 clones; 65% to 90% occur a single time. Clones ranked in the top ten supply 2% to 3% of the sample. The sequencing sample was made of PBMCs or T cells enriched from blood (not recorded which). The receptors here all came from a woman aged 45-60 years who had recovered from COVID-19.

This clone has only one observation. The chain combines TRBV5-4 with TRBJ1-2; TRBD1 is a possible D gene (5 bases). Germline V gene data show CDR1 as SGHNT and CDR2 as YYREEE (reference sequence). V lost 2 bases and J lost 3, with 14 bases in between. This CDR3 region has 15 residues. The CDR3 coding sequence is TGTGCCAGCAGCTTCAACCAAGACAGCTACTATGGCTACACCTTC. Its protein is CASSFNQDSYYGYTF.

The chain links TRBV4-1 to TRBJ1-2; weak D call: TRBD1 (6 bases). CDR3 length: 11 residues. Germline V gene data show CDR1 as MGHRA and CDR2 as YSYEKL. Trimming cost V 5 bases and J 10 bases, with 11 bases left between them. The CDR3 here is CASSFTGIYTF. DNA for the CDR3: TGCGCCAGCAGCTTTACAGGGATCTACACCTTC.

This rearrangement joins TRBV19 to TRBJ2-7; TRBD2 agrees at 7 bases. V was clipped by 4 bases and J by 5 bases; unmatched bases: 8. The CDR3 loop spans 14 amino acids. Germline values: CDR1 LNHDA, CDR2 SQIVND (reference sequence). The CDR3 reads CASSKGTIIHEQYF. CDR3 in DNA: TGTGCCAGTAGTAAAGGGACTATCATCCACGAGCAGTACTTC.

The V gene is TRBV5-1, the J gene TRBJ1-4, with TRBD1 identical over 9 bases. The CDR3 is 16 residues long. V shed 0 bases and J 5 bases; nucleotides not matched to a gene: 5. Germline values: CDR1 SGHRS, CDR2 YFSETQ. CDR3 bases: TGCGCCAGCAGCTTGGCCGTGGGACAGGGAAATGAAAAACTGTTTTTT. It specifies CASSLAVGQGNEKLFF.